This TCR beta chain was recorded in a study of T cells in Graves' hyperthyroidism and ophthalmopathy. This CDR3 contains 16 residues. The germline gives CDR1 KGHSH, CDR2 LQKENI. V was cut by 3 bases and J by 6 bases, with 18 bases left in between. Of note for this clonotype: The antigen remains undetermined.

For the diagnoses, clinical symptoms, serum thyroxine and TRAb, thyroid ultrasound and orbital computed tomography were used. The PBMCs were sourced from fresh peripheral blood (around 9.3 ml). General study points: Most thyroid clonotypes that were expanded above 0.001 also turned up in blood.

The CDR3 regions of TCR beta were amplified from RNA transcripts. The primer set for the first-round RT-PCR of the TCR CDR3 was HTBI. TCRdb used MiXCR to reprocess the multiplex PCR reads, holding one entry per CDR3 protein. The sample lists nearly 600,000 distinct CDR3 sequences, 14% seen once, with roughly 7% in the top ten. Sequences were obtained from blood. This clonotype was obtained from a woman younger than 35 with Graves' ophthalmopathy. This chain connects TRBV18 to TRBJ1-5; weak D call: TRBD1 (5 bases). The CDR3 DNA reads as TGTGCCAGCTCACCCCCCCGGGCGGGGCATTTTCAGCCCCAGCATTTT. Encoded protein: CASSPPRAGHFQPQHF.